These 27 T cell receptor beta chains were all obtained from the same sample, sequenced in a study of T cells after yellow fever vaccination. TCRdb re-analysed the 5' RACE reads in MiXCR, keeping a single row per CDR3 protein. The sample contains a few hundred thousand distinct CDR3 sequences, about 15% of which appear only once. The source was PBMCs, collected 5 days after the first yellow fever vaccination. The receptors stem from a man between 18 and 29 years old who received the YFV17D yellow fever vaccine.

The V gene is TRBV5-6, the J gene TRBJ2-7, with a possible D match to TRBD2 (5 bases). V was clipped by 0 bases and J by 1 base, with 8 bases between them. The CDR3 covers 14 residues. Germline V gives CDR1 SGHDT, CDR2 YYEEEE. The DNA of the CDR3 is TGTGCCAGCAGCTTGGTCCGGGAATCCTACGAGCAGTACGTC. It encodes CASSLVRESYEQYV.

This clonotype was counted only a few times. The rearrangement links TRBV4-1 to TRBJ1-1; 8 bases are a match to TRBD1. The V gene's germline CDR1 is MGHRA and CDR2 YSYEKL. J was trimmed by 1 base and V by 6 bases; bases with no gene match: 13. CDR3 length: 17 amino acids. The CDR3 DNA reads as TGCGCCAGCAGGCAGGTCCCCAGGGGGCCTAAGAACACTGAAGCTTTCTTT. It encodes CASRQVPRGPKNTEAFF.

This clonotype was recorded a few times. The chain recombines TRBV30 with TRBJ2-1; 7 bases are a match to TRBD2. Germline CDR1 GTSNPN, CDR2 SVGIG (reference sequence). With V trimmed by 5 bases and J by 8 bases, 6 bases remained unmatched. The CDR3 length is 12 residues. CDR3 nucleotide sequence: TGTGCCTGGCTGCTGGCGGGGGATGAGCAGTTCTTC. Its translation is CAWLLAGDEQFF.

Many counts were recorded for this clonotype. J is TRBJ1-1 and V is TRBV5-1, with D perhaps TRBD1 (5 bases). The ends were cut back, 0 bases at V and 0 bases at J, with 12 bases in the middle. Looked up from germline, CDR1 is SGHRS and CDR2 is YFSETQ. This CDR3 is built from 16 residues. The CDR3 DNA is TGCGCCAGCAGCTTGGCTTCAGGGACGTTGAACACTGAAGCTTTCTTT. Protein: CASSLASGTLNTEAFF.

There are many counts of this clonotype. The chain joins TRBV6-5 to TRBJ2-7; TRBD1 might be the D (6 bases). Trimming pared 11 bases from V and 0 bases from J, leaving 8 bases between. The CDR3 sequence is 11 residues long. Germline V gene sequence: CDR1 MNHEY, CDR2 SVGAGI. CDR3 residues: CASRGSYEQYF. The CDR3 DNA reads as TGTGCCTCCAGGGGCTCCTACGAGCAGTACTTC.

This clonotype was seen only a few times. This chain links TRBV10-3 with TRBJ2-2; the D call may be TRBD1 or TRBD2 (5 bases each). The CDR3 runs 14 residues. Per germline, CDR1 ENHRY and CDR2 SYGVKD. V lost 6 bases and J 2 bases, leaving 10 bases between the germline ends. The CDR3 loop is CAIRRGANTGELFF. CDR3 bases: TGTGCCATCAGGCGAGGGGCCAACACCGGGGAGCTGTTTTTT.

V gene TRBV5-4 combines with J gene TRBJ2-1; 11 nucleotides align to TRBD2. J gave up 4 bases and V 5 bases, and 2 bases lay outside the gene matches. This CDR3 is 14 amino acids long. Germline CDR1 and CDR2: SGHNT and YYREEE (reference sequence). The CDR3 coding sequence is TGTGCCAGCAGGACTAGCGGGGATTACAATGAGCAGTTCTTC. Translation: CASRTSGDYNEQFF.

The gene calls are TRBV24-1 and TRBJ2-3; the match to TRBD1 covers 8 bases. The length of the CDR3 is 18 residues. The junction had 14 bases not matched to a gene; V was cut back by 5 bases and J by 2 bases. CDR1 and CDR2 (germline): KGHDR, SFDVKD. CDR3 sequence reads: CATSGDPGTGGSTDTQYF. In DNA, the CDR3 is TGTGCCACCAGTGGTGATCCCGGGACAGGCGGATCCACAGATACGCAGTATTTT.

This clonotype was recorded a few times. This sequence joins TRBV6-4 and TRBJ2-5; possibly TRBD1 for D (6 bases). V gave up 4 bases and J gave up 5 bases, with 14 bases separating them. Per the germline V gene, CDR1 is MRHNA and CDR2 is SNTAGT. This CDR3 has 14 amino acids. The CDR3 DNA follows: TGTGCCAGCAGTGTGTACCCAGGGGACGAGACCCAGTACTTC. Its translation: CASSVYPGDETQYF.

V usage is TRBV5-5 and J usage is TRBJ1-5; a possible D gene is TRBD1 (6 bases). Germline assignment: CDR1 SGHKS and CDR2 YYEKEE (reference sequence). V lost 4 bases and J lost 0, with 11 bases in between. This CDR3 has 15 residues. As DNA, the CDR3 is TGTGCCAGCAGCGGGACATTCTATAGCAATCAGCCCCAGCATTTT. Protein product: CASSGTFYSNQPQHF.

The V and J genes are TRBV5-1 and TRBJ2-3, with D perhaps TRBD2 (6 bases). The germline V and J ends were trimmed by 3 bases and 4 bases, with 12 bases remaining between them. Germline V gene data show CDR1 as SGHRS and CDR2 as YFSETQ. The CDR3 contains 14 residues. This chain's CDR3 is CASSSNPGADTQYF. The CDR3 DNA reads TGCGCCAGCAGCTCCAATCCGGGGGCAGATACGCAGTATTTT.

The rearrangement uses TRBV7-9 and TRBJ2-3; D gene uncertain. Trimming took 4 bases from V and 0 from J, leaving 8 bases between them. Germline CDR1 reads SEHNR; CDR2 reads FQNEAQ (reference sequence). This CDR3 has 14 residues. The CDR3 is CASSSTISTDTQYF. The CDR3 DNA sequence: TGTGCCAGCAGCTCGACAATTAGCACAGATACGCAGTATTTT.

This chain uses TRBV20-1 with TRBJ1-3, with TRBD1 as a possible D gene (5 bases). The germline CDR1 and CDR2 sequences are DFQATT and SNEGSKA (reference sequence). Trimming removed 0 bases at V and 0 bases at J, with 12 bases between. This CDR3 region has 16 residues. CDR3 amino acids: CSARDWGRYSGNTIYF. The CDR3 nucleotides are TGCAGTGCTAGAGATTGGGGCAGATACTCTGGAAACACCATATATTTT.

There are a few counts of this clonotype. The chain carries TRBV29-1 and TRBJ2-1; the match to TRBD1 covers 7 bases. Germline CDR1 SQVTM, CDR2 ANQGSEA. There are 13 residues in the CDR3. V lost 6 bases and J lost 7; bases outside the gene matches: 9. The CDR3 here is CSVARPGGNEQFF. The CDR3 bases are TGCAGCGTCGCCCGGCCAGGGGGAAATGAGCAGTTCTTC.

This clonotype was recorded a few times. This sequence joins TRBV7-9 and TRBJ2-2, with D possibly being TRBD1 (6 bases). Trimming stripped 5 bases from V and 0 bases from J, with 13 bases between. CDR3 length: 16 residues. Germline V lookup: CDR1 SEHNR, CDR2 FQNEAQ (reference sequence). CDR3 sequence: CASSGPTGSNTGELFF. CDR3 DNA: TGTGCCAGCAGCGGGCCGACAGGCTCGAACACCGGGGAGCTGTTTTTT.

V gene TRBV7-6 combines with J gene TRBJ1-1, with a weak D call TRBD1 (5 bases). V lost 4 bases to trimming and J lost 2 bases, with 17 bases between them. The CDR3 length is 16 residues. Germline CDR1 reads SGHVS; CDR2 reads FNYEAQ. This CDR3 is CASSSGTEQPNTEAFF. The CDR3 DNA reads as TGTGCCAGCAGCTCTGGGACTGAGCAGCCCAACACTGAAGCTTTCTTT. The whole variable domain, remainder taken from reference TRBV7-6 and TRBJ1-1, is GAGVSQSPRYKVTKRGQDVALRCDPISGHVSLYWYRQALGQGPEFLTYFNYEAQQDKSGLPNDRFSAERPEGSISTLTIQRTEQRDSAMYRCASSSGTEQPNTEAFFGQGTRLTVV.

A few counts support this clonotype. The chain joins TRBV20-1 to TRBJ2-7, with D maybe TRBD2 (6 bases). The CDR3 has 13 residues. V was shortened by 5 bases and J by 1 base, with 12 bases between the two germline ends. From germline, CDR1 is DFQATT and CDR2 SNEGSKA (reference sequence). DNA for the CDR3: TGCAGTGCTGGGGGGACTGGTTCCTACGAGCAGTACTTC. It codes for CSAGGTGSYEQYF.

The CDR3 nucleotides read TGCGCCAGCAGCCAGGGTGTAGGACAACGAAATGAAAAACTGTTTTTT. It is translated as CASSQGVGQRNEKLFF. The J gene is TRBJ1-4, the V gene TRBV4-3; tentative D call: TRBD1 (5 bases). CDR3 length: 16 amino acids. Trimming removed 3 bases from V and 5 bases from J, with 16 bases in between. Per the germline V gene, CDR1 is LGHNA and CDR2 is YSLEER.

The V gene is TRBV11-2, the J gene TRBJ2-7, with TRBD2 matching over 7 bases. V shed 3 bases and J 2 bases; nucleotides not matched to a gene: 4. CDR3 length: 14 amino acids. Germline CDR1 SGHAT, CDR2 FQNNGV. The CDR3 nucleotides are TGTGCCAGCAGCTTCGGGGGGAATACCTACGAGCAGTACTTC. Its protein is CASSFGGNTYEQYF.

The chain links TRBV7-8 to TRBJ1-1; D not certain. The CDR3 has 14 residues. The germline gives CDR1 SGHVS, CDR2 FQNEAQ. V was clipped by 2 bases and J by 1 base, with 8 bases between them. The CDR3 DNA reads as TGTGCCAGCAGCTTACGGGAGCAGAACACTGAAGCTTTCTTT. This encodes CASSLREQNTEAFF. Full variable domain (missing parts from reference TRBV7-8 and TRBJ1-1): GAGVSQSPRYKVAKRGQDVALRCDPISGHVSLFWYQQALGQGPEFLTYFQNEAQLDKSGLPSDRFFAERPEGSVSTLKIQRTQQEDSAVYLCASSLREQNTEAFFGQGTRLTVV.

This chain uses TRBV2 with TRBJ2-2; D gene ambiguous. The CDR3 is made up of 17 amino acids. Trimming stripped 2 bases from V and 1 base from J, with 14 bases between. Germline V gene sequence: CDR1 SNHLY, CDR2 FYNNEI. CDR3 residues: CASSELRGWVNTGELFF. The CDR3 DNA reads as TGTGCCAGCAGTGAACTCCGCGGTTGGGTGAACACCGGGGAGCTGTTTTTT.

The chain links TRBV20-1 to TRBJ2-2; 9 bases line up with TRBD1. After removal of 0 bases from V and 7 bases from J, the junction contained 6 bases not matched to a gene. This CDR3 is 15 amino acids long. The V gene's germline CDR1 is DFQATT and CDR2 SNEGSKA (reference sequence). Here the CDR3 reads CSARDNRGPVGELFF. The CDR3 coding sequence is TGCAGTGCTAGAGACAACAGGGGGCCGGTCGGGGAGCTGTTTTTT.

This clonotype appeared a few times. CDR3 residues: CSVVAQDNQPQHF. The CDR3 DNA follows: TGCAGCGTTGTAGCGCAGGACAATCAGCCCCAGCATTTT. The chain employs TRBV29-1 and TRBJ1-5, with D unresolved. Germline V gene lookup returns CDR1 SQVTM and CDR2 ANQGSEA. The CDR3 sequence is 13 residues long. Trimming took off 4 bases at V and 3 bases at J, with 10 bases between the two ends.

This clonotype was seen only a few times. For the CDR3, the DNA is TGTGCCAGCAGCCCGCAGGTGGAATATAGCAATCAGCCCCAGCATTTT. Protein product: CASSPQVEYSNQPQHF. The rearrangement uses TRBV7-2 and TRBJ1-5, with no clear D. The CDR3 loop spans 16 amino acids. With 5 bases removed from V and 0 bases from J, the gap between germline ends came to 14 bases. Germline V gene lookup returns CDR1 SGHTA and CDR2 FQGNSA.

This clonotype has a count of ten or more. The chain employs TRBV20-1 and TRBJ2-1, with 11 bases identical to TRBD1. The CDR3 length is 13 residues. Germline CDR1 DFQATT, CDR2 SNEGSKA (reference sequence). After removal of 5 bases from V and 6 bases from J, the junction contained 3 bases not matched to a gene. The CDR3 DNA sequence: TGCAGTGCTTGGACAGGGGGCCGCAATGAGCAGTTCTTC. Its protein is CSAWTGGRNEQFF.

In its sample, this clonotype was seen a few times. The chain combines TRBV6-1 with TRBJ2-2, with 12 nucleotides matching TRBD2. The CDR3 totals 17 residues. V lost 5 bases, J lost 0 bases, and 4 bases stayed unmatched. Germline CDR1 reads MNHNS; CDR2 reads SASEGT. The CDR3 loop reads CASSPRTSGTNTGELFF. The CDR3 coding sequence is TGTGCCAGCAGTCCTAGGACTAGCGGGACGAACACCGGGGAGCTGTTTTTT.

The chain links TRBV4-2 to TRBJ2-3; the D gene is possibly TRBD1 (5 bases). The CDR3 covers 17 residues. Trimming pared 0 bases from V and 7 bases from J, leaving 20 bases between. The germline CDR1 and CDR2 sequences are LGHNA and YNFKEQ. DNA of the CDR3: TGTGCCAGCAGCCAAGATCTAGGAGACAGAAGATCAAATACGCAGTATTTT. It specifies CASSQDLGDRRSNTQYF.